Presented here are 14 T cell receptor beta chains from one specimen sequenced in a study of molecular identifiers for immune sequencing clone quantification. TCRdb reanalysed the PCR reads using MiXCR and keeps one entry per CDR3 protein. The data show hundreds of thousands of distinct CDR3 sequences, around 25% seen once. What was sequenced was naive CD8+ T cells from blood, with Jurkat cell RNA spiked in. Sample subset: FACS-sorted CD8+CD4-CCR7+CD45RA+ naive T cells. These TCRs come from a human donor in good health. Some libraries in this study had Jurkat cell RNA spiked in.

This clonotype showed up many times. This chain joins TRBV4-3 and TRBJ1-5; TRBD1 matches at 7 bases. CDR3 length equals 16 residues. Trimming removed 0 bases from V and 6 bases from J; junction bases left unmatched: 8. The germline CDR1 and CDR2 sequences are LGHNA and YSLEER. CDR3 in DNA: TGCGCCAGCAGCCAAGAAATCGGACAGGTATCTCAGCCCCAGCATTTT. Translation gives CASSQEIGQVSQPQHF.

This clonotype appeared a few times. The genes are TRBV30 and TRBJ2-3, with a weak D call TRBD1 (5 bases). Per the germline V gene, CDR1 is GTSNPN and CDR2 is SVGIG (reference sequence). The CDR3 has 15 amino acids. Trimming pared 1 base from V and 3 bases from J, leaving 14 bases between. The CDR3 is CAWSDSGFGTDTQYF. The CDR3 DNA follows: TGTGCCTGGAGTGACTCAGGGTTCGGGACAGATACGCAGTATTTT.

In DNA form, the CDR3 reads TGTGCCAGCAGCCAAGGGCCGGATCAGCCCCAGCATTTT. Translation gives CASSQGPDQPQHF. The rearrangement joins TRBV3-1 to TRBJ1-5; D ambiguous. CDR1 is LGHDT and CDR2 is YNNKEL in the germline V gene (reference sequence). V was shortened by 1 base and J by 5 bases, with 6 bases between the two germline ends. The CDR3 is made up of 13 amino acids.

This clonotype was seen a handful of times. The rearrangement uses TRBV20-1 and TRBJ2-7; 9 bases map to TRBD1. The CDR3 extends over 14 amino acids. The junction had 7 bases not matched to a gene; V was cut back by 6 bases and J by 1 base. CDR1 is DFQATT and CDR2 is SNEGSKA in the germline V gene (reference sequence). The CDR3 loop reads CSARPGTGSYEQYF. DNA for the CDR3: TGCAGTGCGAGGCCCGGGACAGGGTCCTACGAGCAGTACTTC.

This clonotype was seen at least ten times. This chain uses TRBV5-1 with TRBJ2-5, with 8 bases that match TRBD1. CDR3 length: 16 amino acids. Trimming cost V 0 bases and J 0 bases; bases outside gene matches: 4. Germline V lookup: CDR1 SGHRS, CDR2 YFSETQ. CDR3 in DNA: TGCGCCAGCAGCTTGGCGCGGACAGGGTACCAAGAGACCCAGTACTTC. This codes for CASSLARTGYQETQYF.

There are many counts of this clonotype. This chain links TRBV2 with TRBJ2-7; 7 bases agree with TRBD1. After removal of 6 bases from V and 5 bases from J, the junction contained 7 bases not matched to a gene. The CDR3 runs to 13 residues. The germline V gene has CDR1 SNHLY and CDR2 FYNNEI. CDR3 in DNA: TGTGCCAGCAGAGGCACAGGGGTTCACGAGCAGTACTTC. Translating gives CASRGTGVHEQYF.

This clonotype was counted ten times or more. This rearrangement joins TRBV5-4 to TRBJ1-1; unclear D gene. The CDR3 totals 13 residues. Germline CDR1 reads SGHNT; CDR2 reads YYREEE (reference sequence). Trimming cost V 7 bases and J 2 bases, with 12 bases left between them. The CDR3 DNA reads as TGTGCCAGCCACACGACTCCTAACACTGAAGCTTTCTTT. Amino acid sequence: CASHTTPNTEAFF. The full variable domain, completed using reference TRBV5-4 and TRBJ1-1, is ETGVTQSPTHLIKTRGQQVTLRCSSQSGHNTVSWYQQALGQGPQFIFQYYREEENGRGNFPPRFSGLQFPNYSSELNVNALELDDSALYLCASHTTPNTEAFFGQGTRLTVV.

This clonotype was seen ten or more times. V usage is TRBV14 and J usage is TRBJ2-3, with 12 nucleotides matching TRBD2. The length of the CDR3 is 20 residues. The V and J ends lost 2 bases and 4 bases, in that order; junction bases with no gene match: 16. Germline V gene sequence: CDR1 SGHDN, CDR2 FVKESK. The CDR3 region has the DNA TGTGCCAGCAGCCAATTATTCAACAAAGGACTAGCGGGAAACTCAGATACGCAGTATTTT. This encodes CASSQLFNKGLAGNSDTQYF.

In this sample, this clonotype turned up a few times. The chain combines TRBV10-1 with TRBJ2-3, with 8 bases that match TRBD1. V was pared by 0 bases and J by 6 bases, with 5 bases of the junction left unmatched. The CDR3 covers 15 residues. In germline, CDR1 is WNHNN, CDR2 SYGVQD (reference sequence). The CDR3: CASSESETGVDTQYF. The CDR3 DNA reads TGCGCCAGCAGTGAGTCGGAGACAGGGGTCGATACGCAGTATTTT.

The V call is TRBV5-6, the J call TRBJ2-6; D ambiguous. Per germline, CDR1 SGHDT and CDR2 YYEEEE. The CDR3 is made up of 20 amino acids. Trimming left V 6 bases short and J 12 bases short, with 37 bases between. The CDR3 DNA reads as TGTGCCAGCACCACAGAGAATTGGACGCGTTCGGGTATGAGAAGAGGCGTCCTGACTTTC. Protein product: CASTTENWTRSGMRRGVLTF.

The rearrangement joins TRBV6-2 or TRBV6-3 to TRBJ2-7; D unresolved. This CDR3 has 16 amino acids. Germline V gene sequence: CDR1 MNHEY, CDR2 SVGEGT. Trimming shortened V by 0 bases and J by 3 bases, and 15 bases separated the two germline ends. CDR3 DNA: TGTGCCAGCAGTTACTCGAGATTTACTAACAACTACGAGCAGTACTTC. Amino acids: CASSYSRFTNNYEQYF.

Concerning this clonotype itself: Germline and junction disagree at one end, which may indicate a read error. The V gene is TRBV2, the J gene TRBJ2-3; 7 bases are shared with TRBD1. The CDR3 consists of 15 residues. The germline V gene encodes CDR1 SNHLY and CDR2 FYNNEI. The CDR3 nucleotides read TGTACCAGCGCTTTCGCCAAAACAGGGGAAGATACGCAGTATTTT. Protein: CTSAFAKTGEDTQYF.

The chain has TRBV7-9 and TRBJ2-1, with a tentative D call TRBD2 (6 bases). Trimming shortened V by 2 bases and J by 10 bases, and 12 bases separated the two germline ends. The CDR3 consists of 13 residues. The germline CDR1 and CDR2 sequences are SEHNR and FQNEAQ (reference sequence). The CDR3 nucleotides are TGTGCCAGCAGCTTATCTAGCCTAGCGGAGCAGTTCTTC. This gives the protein CASSLSSLAEQFF.

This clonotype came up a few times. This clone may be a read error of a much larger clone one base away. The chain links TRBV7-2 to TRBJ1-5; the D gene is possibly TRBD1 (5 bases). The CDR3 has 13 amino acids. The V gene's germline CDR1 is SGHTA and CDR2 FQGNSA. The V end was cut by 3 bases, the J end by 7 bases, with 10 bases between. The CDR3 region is CASSFREGQPQHF. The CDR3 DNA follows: TGTGCCAGCAGCTTCAGGGAAGGCCAGCCCCAGCATTTT. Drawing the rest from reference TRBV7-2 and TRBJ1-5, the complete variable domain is GAGVSQSPSNKVTEKGKDVELRCDPISGHTALYWYRQSLGQGLEFLIYFQGNSAPDKSGLPSDRFSAERTGGSVSTLTIQRTQQEDSAVYLCASSFREGQPQHFGDGTRLSIL.